The clone carrying this T cell receptor beta chain was found many times. Time point here: after trial treatment. Treatment reported: LDRT plus nivolumab, ipilimumab, low-dose cyclophosphamide and aspirin (RACIN trial). The entry originates in a study of low-dose radiotherapy and immunotherapy resistance in tumors. Study-wide context: The study delivered 0.5 Gy per fraction every 2 weeks to Cohort 1, totaling 6.5 Gy.

V dropped 5 bases and J dropped 5 bases, with 10 bases sitting between them. The germline V gene has CDR1 SGHNT and CDR2 YENEEA. The CDR3 runs to 14 residues. First-strand cDNA relied on TRAV- and TRBV-specific primers spanning alpha and beta chains. With a constant-region primer and a V-primer adapter, TCRs were subjected to 20 PCR cycles of amplification. A single record per CDR3 protein comes from TCRdb applying MiXCR to the reads. The table includes tens of thousands of distinct CDR3 sequences, less than 25% detected once. The V gene is TRBV11-3, the J gene TRBJ1-6, with D possibly TRBD1 on 6 matching bases. Source: PBMCs, taken after low-dose radiotherapy plus immunotherapy. This clonotype originated in a female donor with ovarian cancer. The CDR3: CASSRNRDNSPLHF. Here the CDR3 DNA reads TGTGCCAGCAGCCGCAACAGGGATAATTCACCCCTCCACTTT.